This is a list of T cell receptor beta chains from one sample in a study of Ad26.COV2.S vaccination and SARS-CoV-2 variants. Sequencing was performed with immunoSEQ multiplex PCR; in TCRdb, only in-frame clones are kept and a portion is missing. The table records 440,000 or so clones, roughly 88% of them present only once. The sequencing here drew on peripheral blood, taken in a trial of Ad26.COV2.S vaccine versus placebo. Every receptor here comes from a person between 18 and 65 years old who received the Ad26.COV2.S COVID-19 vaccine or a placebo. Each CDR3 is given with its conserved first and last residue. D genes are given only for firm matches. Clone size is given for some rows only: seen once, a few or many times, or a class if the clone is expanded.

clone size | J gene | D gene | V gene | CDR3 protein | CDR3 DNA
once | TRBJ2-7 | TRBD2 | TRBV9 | CASSAGPGLAFLYEQYF | TGTGCCAGCAGCGCCGGCCCGGGACTAGCTTTCTTGTACGAGCAGTACTTC
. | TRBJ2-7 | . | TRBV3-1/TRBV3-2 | CASSQGLAGTSEQYF | TGTGCCAGCAGCCAAGGGCTAGCTGGCACCTCCGAGCAGTACTTC
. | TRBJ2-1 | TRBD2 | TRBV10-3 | CAIRTGTSDYNEQFF | TGTGCCATCAGGACCGGGACTAGCGATTACAATGAGCAGTTCTTC
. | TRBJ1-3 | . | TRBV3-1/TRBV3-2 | CASSHARPSGNTIYF | TGTGCCAGCAGCCATGCTCGCCCTTCTGGAAACACCATATATTTT
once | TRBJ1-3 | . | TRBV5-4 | CASSLGGSGNTIYF | TGTGCCAGCAGCTTGGGGGGCTCTGGAAACACCATATATTTT
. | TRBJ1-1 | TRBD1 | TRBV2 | CASRSAMDRVRNTEAFF | TGTGCCAGCAGATCAGCTATGGACAGGGTACGGAACACTGAAGCTTTCTTT
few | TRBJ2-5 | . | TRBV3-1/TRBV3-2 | CASSQETQYF | TGTGCCAGCAGCCAAGAGACCCAGTACTTC
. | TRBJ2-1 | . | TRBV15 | CATSREGEADEQFF | TGTGCCACCAGCAGAGAAGGAGAGGCGGATGAGCAGTTCTTC
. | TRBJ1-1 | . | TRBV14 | CASSPQRGGHTEAFF | TGTGCCAGCAGCCCCCAGAGGGGTGGGCACACTGAAGCTTTCTTT
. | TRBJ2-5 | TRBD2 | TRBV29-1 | CSIPGLGAETQYF | TGCAGCATCCCGGGACTAGGAGCGGAGACCCAGTACTTC
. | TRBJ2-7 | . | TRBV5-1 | CASSLQGLDEQYF | TGCGCCAGCAGCCTTCAGGGACTCGACGAGCAGTACTTC
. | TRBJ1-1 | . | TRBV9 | CASSAGDQGNTEAFF | TGTGCCAGCAGCGCAGGGGATCAGGGGAACACTGAAGCTTTCTTT
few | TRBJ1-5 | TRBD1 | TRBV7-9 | CASSLVMTGIGDQPQHF | TGTGCCAGCAGCTTAGTTATGACAGGGATTGGCGATCAGCCCCAGCATTTT
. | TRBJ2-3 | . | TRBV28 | CASRSSGAGTDTQYF | TGTGCCAGCAGATCGAGCGGAGCCGGCACAGATACGCAGTATTTT
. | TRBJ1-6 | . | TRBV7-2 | CASSLSLRGNSPLHF | TGTGCCAGCAGCTTATCCCTAAGGGGTAATTCACCCCTCCACTTT
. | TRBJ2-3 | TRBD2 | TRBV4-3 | CASSFGLAGGATDTQYF | TGCGCCAGCAGCTTCGGACTAGCGGGAGGCGCCACAGATACGCAGTATTTT
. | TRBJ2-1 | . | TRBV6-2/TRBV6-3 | CASSYRPFGEQFF | TGTGCCAGCAGTTACCGGCCTTTCGGTGAGCAGTTCTTC
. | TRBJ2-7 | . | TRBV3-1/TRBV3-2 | CASSQAQGPVSHEQYF | TGTGCCAGCAGCCAAGCCCAGGGGCCCGTTTCCCACGAGCAGTACTTC
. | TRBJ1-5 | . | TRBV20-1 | CSASVGREPRQPQHF | TGCAGTGCTAGTGTAGGCAGGGAGCCTCGGCAGCCCCAGCATTTT
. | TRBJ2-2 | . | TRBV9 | CASSGRVADANTGELFF | TGTGCCAGCAGCGGGAGAGTAGCGGACGCGAACACCGGGGAGCTGTTTTTT
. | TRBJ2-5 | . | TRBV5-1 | CASSLVGGAQETQYF | TGCGCCAGCAGCTTGGTTGGCGGGGCGCAAGAGACCCAGTACTTC
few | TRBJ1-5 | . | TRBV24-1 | CATSDLGSTQPQHF | TGTGCCACCAGTGATTTGGGGAGTACTCAGCCCCAGCATTTT
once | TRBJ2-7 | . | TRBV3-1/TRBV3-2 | CASSQGSTYEQYF | TGTGCCAGCAGCCAAGGTAGCACCTACGAGCAGTACTTC
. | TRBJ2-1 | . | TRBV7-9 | CASSWNNEQFF | TGTGCCAGCAGCTGGAACAATGAGCAGTTCTTC
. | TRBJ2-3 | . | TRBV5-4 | CASSSGLGPDTQYF | TGTGCCAGCAGCTCGGGACTCGGCCCAGATACGCAGTATTTT
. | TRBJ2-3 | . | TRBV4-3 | CASSQDHTRRGDTQYF | TGCGCCAGCAGCCAAGATCACACTAGGAGGGGAGATACGCAGTATTTT
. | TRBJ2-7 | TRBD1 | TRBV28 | CASSPRDSIYEQYF | TGTGCCAGCAGCCCCCGGGACAGTATCTACGAGCAGTACTTC
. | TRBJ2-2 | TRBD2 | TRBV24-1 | CATSDATSGSPNTGELFF | TGTGCCACCAGTGATGCGACTAGCGGGAGTCCCAACACCGGGGAGCTGTTTTTT
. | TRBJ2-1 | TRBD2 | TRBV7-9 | CASSPGALAGNYNEQFF | TGTGCCAGCAGCCCAGGCGCACTAGCGGGGAATTACAATGAGCAGTTCTTC
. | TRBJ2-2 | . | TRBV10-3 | CAISIQGAGELFF | TGTGCCATCAGCATACAGGGAGCCGGGGAGCTGTTTTTT
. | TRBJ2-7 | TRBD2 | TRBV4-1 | CASSQPGTRPHEQYF | TGCGCCAGCAGCCAACCCGGGACTAGGCCCCACGAGCAGTACTTC
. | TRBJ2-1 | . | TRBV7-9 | CASSLAVEQFF | TGTGCCAGCAGCTTAGCGGTCGAGCAGTTCTTC
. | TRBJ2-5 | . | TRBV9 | CASSVGRGGGRFYQETQYF | TGTGCCAGCAGCGTGGGGCGGGGAGGGGGTCGTTTCTACCAAGAGACCCAGTACTTC
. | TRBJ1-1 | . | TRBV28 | CASSPSLGGGTEAFF | TGTGCCAGCAGTCCCTCCCTCGGGGGGGGCACTGAAGCTTTCTTT
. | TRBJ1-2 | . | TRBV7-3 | CASSLQQSRGGPHYGYTF | TGTGCCAGCAGCCTTCAACAGAGTCGAGGCGGGCCCCACTATGGCTACACCTTC
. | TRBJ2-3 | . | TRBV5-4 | CASSRDKFTDTQYF | TGTGCCAGCAGTAGGGACAAATTCACAGATACGCAGTATTTT
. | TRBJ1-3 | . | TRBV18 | CASSTGTTGNTIYF | TGTGCCAGCTCTACCGGGACAACTGGAAACACCATATATTTT
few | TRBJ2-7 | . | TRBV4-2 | CASSQERSGLTYEQYF | TGTGCCAGCAGCCAAGAAAGGTCCGGACTTACCTACGAGCAGTACTTC
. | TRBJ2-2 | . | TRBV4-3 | CASSQATLLGELFF | TGCGCCAGCAGCCAAGCCACGCTACTCGGGGAGCTGTTTTTT
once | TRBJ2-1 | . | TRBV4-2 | CASSQEGARDNEQFF | TGTGCCAGCAGCCAAGAGGGAGCGAGGGACAATGAGCAGTTCTTC
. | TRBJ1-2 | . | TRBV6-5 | CASRTALWYGYTF | TGTGCCAGCAGGACAGCACTATGGTATGGCTACACCTTC
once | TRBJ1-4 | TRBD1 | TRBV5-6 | CASSSGQGWEKLFF | TGTGCCAGCAGCTCAGGACAGGGCTGGGAAAAACTGTTTTTT
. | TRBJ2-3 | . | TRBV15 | CATSREGSSSTDTQYF | TGTGCCACCAGCAGAGAGGGGAGTTCTAGCACAGATACGCAGTATTTT
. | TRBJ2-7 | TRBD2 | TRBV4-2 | CASSQGLGRGSYEQYF | TGTGCCAGCAGCCAAGGCCTCGGGAGGGGCTCCTACGAGCAGTACTTC
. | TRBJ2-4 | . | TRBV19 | CASSNLRSLAKNIQYF | TGTGCCAGTAGTAATTTGAGATCCCTAGCCAAAAACATTCAGTACTTC
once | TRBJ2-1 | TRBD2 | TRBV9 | CASSANPGLAGAYNEQFF | TGTGCCAGCAGCGCAAACCCGGGACTAGCGGGAGCCTACAATGAGCAGTTCTTC
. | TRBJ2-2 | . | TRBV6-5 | CASSYSLQAPGELFF | TGTGCCAGCAGTTACTCGTTACAGGCCCCCGGGGAGCTGTTTTTT
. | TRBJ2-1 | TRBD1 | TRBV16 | CASSRSNRGNEQFF | TGTGCCAGCAGCCGCTCGAACAGGGGAAATGAGCAGTTCTTC
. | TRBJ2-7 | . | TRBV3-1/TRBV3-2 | CASSQDSVLLSYEQYF | TGTGCCAGCAGCCAAGATTCGGTGCTCCTCTCCTACGAGCAGTACTTC
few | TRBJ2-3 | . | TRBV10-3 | CAISEMRGADTQYF | TGTGCCATCAGTGAGATGCGGGGAGCAGATACGCAGTATTTT
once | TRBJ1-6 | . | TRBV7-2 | CASSLAGGGSPLHF | TGTGCCAGCAGCTTAGCGGGGGGCGGCTCACCCCTCCACTTT
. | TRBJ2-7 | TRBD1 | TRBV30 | CAWSPTDRYSYEQYF | TGTGCCTGGAGCCCAACGGACAGGTACTCCTACGAGCAGTACTTC
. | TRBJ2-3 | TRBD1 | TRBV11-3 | CASSSGQVTDTQYF | TGTGCCAGCAGCTCTGGACAGGTTACAGATACGCAGTATTTT
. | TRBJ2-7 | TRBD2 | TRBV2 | CASSDSGTTYEQYF | TGTGCCAGCAGTGATAGCGGGACAACCTACGAGCAGTACTTC
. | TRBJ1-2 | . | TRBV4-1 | CASSHKDGQYGYTF | TGCGCCAGCAGCCACAAAGATGGCCAGTATGGCTACACCTTC
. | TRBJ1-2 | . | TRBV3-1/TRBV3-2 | CASSQTPYLDTYGYTF | TGTGCCAGCAGCCAAACCCCCTATTTAGACACCTATGGCTACACCTTC
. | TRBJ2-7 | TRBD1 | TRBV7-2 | CASSPTGGGSYYEQYF | TGTGCCAGCAGCCCGACAGGGGGCGGGAGTTATTACGAGCAGTACTTC
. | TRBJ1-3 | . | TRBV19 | CASSNPGRLSGNTIYF | TGTGCCAGTAGTAACCCGGGACGGCTCTCTGGAAACACCATATATTTT
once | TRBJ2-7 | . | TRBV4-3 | CASSVVSTSYEQYF | TGCGCCAGCAGCGTAGTCTCTACCTCCTACGAGCAGTACTTC
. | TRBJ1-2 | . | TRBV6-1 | CASSDWRGLYLSGGYTF | TGTGCCAGCAGTGATTGGAGGGGTCTCTACCTATCTGGGGGCTACACCTTC